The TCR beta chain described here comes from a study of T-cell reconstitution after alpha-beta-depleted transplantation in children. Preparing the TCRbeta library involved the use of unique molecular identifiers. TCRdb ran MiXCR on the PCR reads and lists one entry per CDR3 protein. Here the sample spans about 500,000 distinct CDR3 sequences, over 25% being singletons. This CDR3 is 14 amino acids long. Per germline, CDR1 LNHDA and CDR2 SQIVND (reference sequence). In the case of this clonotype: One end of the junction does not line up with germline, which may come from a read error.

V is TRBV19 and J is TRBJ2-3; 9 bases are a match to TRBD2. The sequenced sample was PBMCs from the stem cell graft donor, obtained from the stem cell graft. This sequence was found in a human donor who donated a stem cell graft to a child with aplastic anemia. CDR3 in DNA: TGTGCCAGTAAAATTAGCGGGAGCACGGATACGCAGTATTTT. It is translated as CASKISGSTDTQYF. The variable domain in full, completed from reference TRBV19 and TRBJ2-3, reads DGGITQSPKYLFRKEGQNVTLSCEQNLNHDAMYWYRQDPGQGLRLIYYSQIVNDFQKGDIAEGYSVSREKKESFPLTVTSAQKNPTAFYLCASKISGSTDTQYFGPGTRLTVL.